The rows below give T cell receptor beta chains drawn from one sample of a study of cytomegalovirus exposure and HLA in healthy donors. This table comes from immunoSEQ multiplex PCR, and its TCRdb copy is limited to in-frame clones, with some not included. In the table there are 200,000 or so clones, approximately 81% of which are singletons. Sequencing was performed on PBMCs. The receptors come from a man aged 25-45 years in good health and CMV-seronegative. CDR3s include the opening cysteine and the closing phenylalanine or tryptophan. Each record gives: J gene, clone size, D gene, CDR3 length, V gene, CDR3 protein, CDR3 DNA. D genes are given only for firm matches. The size entry is marked missing in some rows and otherwise reads once, few, many or a size class.

>TRBJ2-2|NA|NA|15|TRBV6-6
CASSLGQGGTGELFF
TGTGCCAGCAGCCTAGGGCAGGGAGGAACCGGGGAGCTGTTTTTT
>TRBJ1-6|NA|NA|13|TRBV6-6
CASSHSYNSPLHF
TGTGCCAGCAGTCACTCCTATAATTCACCCCTCCACTTT
>TRBJ1-1|NA|TRBD1|15|TRBV18
CASSLLQGIGAEAFF
TGTGCCAGCTCACTACTACAGGGGATCGGGGCTGAAGCTTTCTTT
>TRBJ2-7|NA|TRBD2|16|TRBV5-1
CASSLVAGVGYSEQYF
TGCGCCAGCAGCTTGGTCGCGGGGGTGGGATACTCCGAGCAGTACTTC
>TRBJ2-1|NA|NA|14|TRBV2
CASSDGGAYNEQFF
TGTGCCAGCAGTGATGGCGGGGCCTACAATGAGCAGTTCTTC
>TRBJ1-1|NA|TRBD1|14|TRBV7-8
CASSASGTENEAFF
TGTGCCAGCAGCGCTTCCGGGACAGAGAACGAAGCTTTCTTT
>TRBJ2-1|NA|TRBD2|16|TRBV5-1
CASSLGSGGIYNEQFF
TGCGCCAGCAGCTTGGGTAGCGGGGGCATATACAATGAGCAGTTCTTC
>TRBJ2-2|NA|NA|13|TRBV19
CASSIQGPGELFF
TGTGCCAGTAGTATACAGGGGCCCGGGGAGCTGTTTTTT
>TRBJ1-2|NA|NA|14|TRBV9
CASSVAGGWGGYTF
TGTGCCAGCAGCGTAGCGGGAGGCTGGGGTGGCTACACCTTC
>TRBJ1-5|NA|NA|14|TRBV6-6
CASNQGLQNQPQHF
TGTGCCAGCAATCAGGGTTTGCAAAATCAGCCCCAGCATTTT
>TRBJ1-6|NA|NA|14|TRBV18
CASSPVGGNSPLHF
TGTGCCAGCTCTCCCGTGGGGGGTAATTCACCCCTCCACTTT
>TRBJ1-3|few|NA|16|TRBV18
CASSPLPAEAGNTIYF
TGTGCCAGCTCACCCCTCCCGGCTGAGGCTGGAAACACCATATATTTT
>TRBJ2-5|NA|TRBD2|16|TRBV2
CASSDLLAGGLKTQYF
TGTGCCAGCAGCGACCTTCTAGCGGGGGGGCTGAAGACCCAGTACTTC
>TRBJ2-1|NA|TRBD1|15|TRBV7-2
CASSPDRASYNEQFF
TGTGCCAGCAGCCCCGACAGGGCCTCCTACAATGAGCAGTTCTTC
>TRBJ1-2|NA|NA|12|TRBV6-5
CASSYGGKGYTF
TGTGCCAGCAGTTACGGAGGAAAAGGCTACACCTTC
>TRBJ2-7|NA|TRBD2|14|TRBV4-3
CASSLTSGWGEQYF
TGCGCCAGCAGTTTGACTAGCGGTTGGGGTGAGCAGTACTTC
>TRBJ1-6|few|NA|13|TRBV19
CASSSLRNSPLHF
TGTGCCAGTAGTAGTCTGCGAAATTCACCCCTCCACTTT
>TRBJ1-4|few|NA|14|TRBV6-6
CASSRRGANEKLFF
TGTGCCAGCAGCCGCAGGGGTGCCAATGAAAAACTGTTTTTT
>TRBJ2-1|few|TRBD2|15|TRBV6-6
CASSFSGLAGDLIFF
TGTGCCAGCAGTTTCTCCGGACTAGCGGGGGATTTAATCTTCTTC
>TRBJ1-1|few|NA|12|TRBV5-1
CASSLQGTEAFF
TGCGCCAGCAGCTTGCAGGGGACTGAAGCTTTCTTT
>TRBJ2-1|few|TRBD1|14|TRBV6-5
CASSAGTGAVEQFF
TGTGCCAGCAGTGCCGGGACAGGGGCCGTTGAGCAGTTCTTC
>TRBJ2-7|NA|NA|15|TRBV28
CASSSLVVRSYEQYF
TGTGCCAGCAGTTCTCTTGTTGTGCGATCCTACGAGCAGTACTTC
>TRBJ1-1|NA|TRBD1|15|TRBV6-5
CASSTRGQGSAEAFF
TGTGCCAGCAGTACCCGAGGACAGGGATCCGCTGAAGCTTTCTTT
>TRBJ2-1|NA|TRBD1|16|TRBV6-4
CASSVLGTATRDEQFF
TGTGCCAGCAGTGTCCTCGGGACAGCCACTAGGGATGAGCAGTTCTTC
>TRBJ2-5|many|NA|16|TRBV7-9
CASSLGWGPFAETQYF
TGTGCCAGCAGCCTAGGATGGGGGCCGTTTGCAGAGACCCAGTACTTC
>TRBJ2-1|NA|NA|11|TRBV19
CASGGYNEQFF
TGTGCCAGCGGGGGATACAATGAGCAGTTCTTC
>TRBJ2-5|NA|NA|13|TRBV9
CASSPREQETQYF
TGTGCCAGCAGCCCCCGGGAGCAGGAGACCCAGTACTTC
>TRBJ2-1|NA|TRBD2|12|TRBV18
CASSPGGNEQFF
TGTGCCAGCTCACCGGGGGGGAATGAGCAGTTCTTC
>TRBJ2-3|NA|NA|13|TRBV2
CASSPFFTDTQYF
TGTGCCAGCAGCCCCTTTTTCACAGATACGCAGTATTTT
>TRBJ2-3|NA|TRBD1|15|TRBV27
CASSLRDRGSDTQYF
TGTGCCAGCAGTTTAAGGGACAGGGGTTCGGATACGCAGTATTTT
>TRBJ2-7|NA|TRBD1|14|TRBV2
CASSDGRGLNEQYF
TGTGCCAGCAGTGATGGAAGGGGGCTGAACGAGCAGTACTTC
>TRBJ2-1|NA|NA|12|TRBV2
CASSDRVNEQFF
TGTGCCAGCAGTGACCGAGTAAATGAGCAGTTCTTC
>TRBJ1-5|NA|TRBD1|18|TRBV28
CASSLLKGGNSIGQPQHF
TGTGCCAGCAGTTTATTAAAAGGGGGCAACAGTATTGGACAGCCCCAGCATTTT
>TRBJ1-2|NA|TRBD1|14|TRBV6-6
CASSLGTGSYGYTF
TGTGCCAGCAGTTTAGGGACAGGGTCCTATGGCTACACCTTC
>TRBJ2-1|once|TRBD1|16|TRBV28
CASRPSQGIRVNEQFF
TGTGCCAGCAGACCGTCACAGGGGATTAGGGTCAATGAGCAGTTCTTC
>TRBJ2-7|few|NA|15|TRBV27
CASSKESADDYEQYF
TGTGCCAGCAGTAAAGAGTCAGCGGACGACTACGAGCAGTACTTC
>TRBJ2-3|NA|TRBD2|21|TRBV4-1
CASTPGGLSALLGGGTDTQYF
TGCGCCAGCACCCCAGGTGGTTTAAGTGCGCTTTTGGGGGGGGGCACAGATACGCAGTATTTT
>TRBJ2-7|NA|TRBD1|17|TRBV6-1
CASSEGITTGGYYEQYF
TGTGCCAGCAGTGAAGGTATTACGACAGGGGGATACTACGAGCAGTACTTC
>TRBJ1-5|NA|TRBD1|16|TRBV5-6
CASSLGRGNSNQPQHF
TGTGCCAGCAGCTTAGGCAGGGGGAATAGCAATCAGCCCCAGCATTTT
>TRBJ2-3|NA|NA|12|TRBV25-1
CASSGYRVTQYF
TGTGCCAGCAGTGGCTACAGGGTAACGCAGTATTTT
>TRBJ2-1|NA|NA|12|TRBV13
CASSLGTKEQFF
TGTGCCAGCAGCTTAGGGACTAAAGAGCAGTTCTTC
>TRBJ1-5|NA|NA|14|TRBV18
CASSQGVGNQPQHF
TGTGCCAGCTCACAGGGGGTAGGCAATCAGCCCCAGCATTTT
>TRBJ1-2|NA|TRBD1|15|TRBV4-2
CASSRTGGEQNGYTF
TGTGCCAGCAGCAGGACAGGGGGCGAACAGAATGGCTACACCTTC
>TRBJ2-2|NA|NA|16|TRBV9
CASSVGAVQLTGELFF
TGTGCCAGCAGCGTAGGTGCAGTCCAATTAACCGGGGAGCTGTTTTTT
>TRBJ2-7|NA|NA|15|TRBV9
CASSVDVFSSYEQYF
TGTGCCAGCAGCGTAGATGTTTTTAGCTCCTACGAGCAGTACTTC
>TRBJ1-1|NA|TRBD1|16|TRBV7-9
CASSLDRGGMNTEAFF
TGTGCCAGCAGCTTAGACAGGGGGGGAATGAACACTGAAGCTTTCTTT
>TRBJ2-7|few|NA|13|TRBV9
CASSADSAYEQYF
TGTGCCAGCAGCGCGGACAGCGCCTACGAGCAGTACTTC
>TRBJ2-3|NA|TRBD2|17|TRBV27
CASSLLLSGTRTDTQYF
TGTGCCAGCAGTTTGTTGCTGAGCGGGACTCGCACAGATACGCAGTATTTT
>TRBJ1-2|few|NA|13|TRBV9
CASSVEKATELTF
TGTGCCAGCAGCGTAGAAAAGGCGACTGAGTTGACCTTC
>TRBJ1-1|NA|NA|15|TRBV9
CASSASQGAYTEAFF
TGTGCCAGCAGCGCCTCACAGGGAGCGTACACTGAAGCTTTCTTT
>TRBJ1-3|NA|TRBD1|15|TRBV28
CASSPGTGTGNTIYF
TGTGCCAGCAGTCCAGGGACAGGGACTGGAAACACCATATATTTT
>TRBJ2-7|few|TRBD2|13|TRBV10-1
CASSEIGGGEQYF
TGCGCCAGCAGTGAGATCGGCGGGGGCGAGCAGTACTTC
>TRBJ1-3|NA|TRBD1|15|TRBV9
CASSVGQGPRNTIYF
TGTGCCAGCAGCGTAGGACAGGGGCCTAGAAACACCATATATTTT
>TRBJ2-7|NA|TRBD1|17|TRBV27
CASSLRGRGQAPYEQYF
TGTGCCAGCAGTTTAAGGGGGAGAGGACAGGCCCCCTACGAGCAGTACTTC
>TRBJ1-6|NA|NA|14|TRBV28
CASSLGQGNSPLHF
TGTGCCAGCAGTTTGGGCCAGGGCAATTCACCCCTCCACTTT
>TRBJ1-2|NA|TRBD1|16|TRBV7-3
CASSLGAGAGGDGYTF
TGTGCCAGCAGCTTAGGCGCCGGGGCAGGGGGTGATGGCTACACCTTC
>TRBJ2-3|NA|NA|14|TRBV9
CASSVTGLADTQYF
TGTGCCAGCAGCGTAACAGGGCTGGCAGATACGCAGTATTTT